These 8 T cell receptor beta chains were all obtained from the same sample, sequenced in a study of T cells in Graves' hyperthyroidism and ophthalmopathy. Amplified regions were TCR beta CDR3 sequences from RNA transcripts. HTBI primers drove first-round RT-PCR of the TCR CDR3. TCRdb reprocessed the multiplex PCR reads with MiXCR, giving one entry per CDR3 protein. This table holds 600,000 to 650,000 distinct CDR3 sequences, under 25% found once. Sequenced input: blood. The receptors derive from a man under 40 with Graves' ophthalmopathy.

The chain links TRBV2 to TRBJ2-4, with no clear D. The CDR3 spans 14 residues. CDR1 and CDR2 (germline): SNHLY, FYNNEI. V was shortened by 7 bases and J by 0 bases, with 10 bases between the two germline ends. CDR3 DNA: TGTGCCAGCAAACCCTCAGGAGCCAAAAACATTCAGTACTTC. Translation gives CASKPSGAKNIQYF.

The CDR3 loop reads CASSVGGQGKEQFF. DNA for the CDR3: TGTGCCAGCAGCGTAGGAGGGCAGGGAAAAGAGCAGTTCTTC. V usage is TRBV9 and J usage is TRBJ2-1, with D perhaps being TRBD1 or TRBD2 (5 bases each). The germline V and J ends were trimmed by 0 bases and 10 bases, with 14 bases remaining between them. The CDR3 covers 14 residues. The germline gives CDR1 SGDLS, CDR2 YYNGEE.

At least ten counts were recorded for this clonotype. The chain combines TRBV11-3 with TRBJ2-5; D perhaps matches TRBD2 (6 bases). Germline V CDR1 and CDR2: SGHNT, YENEEA. This CDR3 region has 16 residues. Deletions cut 4 bases from V and 5 bases from J, with 20 bases between. CDR3 coding DNA: TGTGCCAGCAGCTCCCAGAGCGCGGGGAAAACTGAGACCCAGTACTTC. Protein sequence: CASSSQSAGKTETQYF. Full variable domain (missing parts from reference TRBV11-3 and TRBJ2-5): EAGVVQSPRYKIIEKKQPVAFWCNPISGHNTLYWYLQNLGQGPELLIRYENEEAVDDSQLPKDRFSAERLKGVDSTLKIQPAELGDSAVYLCASSSQSAGKTETQYFGPGTRLLVL.

The chain carries TRBV18 and TRBJ2-7; TRBD1 is a possible D gene (6 bases). This CDR3 has 13 residues. V gave up 2 bases and J gave up 3 bases, with 8 bases separating them. Germline lookup yields CDR1 KGHSH and CDR2 LQKENI. The CDR3: CASSPKDSYEQYF. CDR3 sequence (DNA): TGTGCCAGCTCACCAAAGGACAGCTACGAGCAGTACTTC.

In this sample, this clonotype turned up many times. An end of the junction differs from the germline gene, which may be a read error. V and J are TRBV19 and TRBJ2-7; the match to TRBD2 covers 7 bases. Germline-derived CDR1 and CDR2 are LNHDA and SQIVND (reference sequence). This CDR3 region has 13 residues. This CDR3 reads CASSTGGSYEQYF. The CDR3 region has the DNA TGTGCCAGCAGTACCGGCGGGAGTTACGAGCAGTACTTC.

This clonotype was recorded at least ten times. V is TRBV10-3 and J is TRBJ2-7; TRBD1 aligns across 9 bases. V lost 0 bases and J lost 2; bases outside the gene matches: 8. This CDR3 spans 17 amino acids. From germline, CDR1 is ENHRY and CDR2 SYGVKD. CDR3 bases: TGTGCCATCAGTGAGTCAGTCGGGGGGACAGGGACCTACGAGCAGTACTTC. Protein sequence: CAISESVGGTGTYEQYF.

J is TRBJ1-2 and V is TRBV29-1, with no clear D. This CDR3 comprises 9 residues. Trimming took 6 bases from V and 8 from J, leaving 7 bases between them. Germline V CDR1 and CDR2: SQVTM, ANQGSEA. In DNA, the CDR3 is TGCAGCGTGGACTCAGGCTACACCTTC. As protein: CSVDSGYTF.

This clonotype showed up just a few times. V and J are TRBV6-1 and TRBJ1-3; no clear D. Trimming took 6 bases from V and 0 from J, leaving 9 bases between them. In germline, CDR1 is MNHNS, CDR2 SASEGT. This CDR3 region has 14 residues. The CDR3 sequence: CASRVGGSGNTIYF. The CDR3 DNA sequence: TGTGCCAGCAGGGTTGGAGGCTCTGGAAACACCATATATTTT.